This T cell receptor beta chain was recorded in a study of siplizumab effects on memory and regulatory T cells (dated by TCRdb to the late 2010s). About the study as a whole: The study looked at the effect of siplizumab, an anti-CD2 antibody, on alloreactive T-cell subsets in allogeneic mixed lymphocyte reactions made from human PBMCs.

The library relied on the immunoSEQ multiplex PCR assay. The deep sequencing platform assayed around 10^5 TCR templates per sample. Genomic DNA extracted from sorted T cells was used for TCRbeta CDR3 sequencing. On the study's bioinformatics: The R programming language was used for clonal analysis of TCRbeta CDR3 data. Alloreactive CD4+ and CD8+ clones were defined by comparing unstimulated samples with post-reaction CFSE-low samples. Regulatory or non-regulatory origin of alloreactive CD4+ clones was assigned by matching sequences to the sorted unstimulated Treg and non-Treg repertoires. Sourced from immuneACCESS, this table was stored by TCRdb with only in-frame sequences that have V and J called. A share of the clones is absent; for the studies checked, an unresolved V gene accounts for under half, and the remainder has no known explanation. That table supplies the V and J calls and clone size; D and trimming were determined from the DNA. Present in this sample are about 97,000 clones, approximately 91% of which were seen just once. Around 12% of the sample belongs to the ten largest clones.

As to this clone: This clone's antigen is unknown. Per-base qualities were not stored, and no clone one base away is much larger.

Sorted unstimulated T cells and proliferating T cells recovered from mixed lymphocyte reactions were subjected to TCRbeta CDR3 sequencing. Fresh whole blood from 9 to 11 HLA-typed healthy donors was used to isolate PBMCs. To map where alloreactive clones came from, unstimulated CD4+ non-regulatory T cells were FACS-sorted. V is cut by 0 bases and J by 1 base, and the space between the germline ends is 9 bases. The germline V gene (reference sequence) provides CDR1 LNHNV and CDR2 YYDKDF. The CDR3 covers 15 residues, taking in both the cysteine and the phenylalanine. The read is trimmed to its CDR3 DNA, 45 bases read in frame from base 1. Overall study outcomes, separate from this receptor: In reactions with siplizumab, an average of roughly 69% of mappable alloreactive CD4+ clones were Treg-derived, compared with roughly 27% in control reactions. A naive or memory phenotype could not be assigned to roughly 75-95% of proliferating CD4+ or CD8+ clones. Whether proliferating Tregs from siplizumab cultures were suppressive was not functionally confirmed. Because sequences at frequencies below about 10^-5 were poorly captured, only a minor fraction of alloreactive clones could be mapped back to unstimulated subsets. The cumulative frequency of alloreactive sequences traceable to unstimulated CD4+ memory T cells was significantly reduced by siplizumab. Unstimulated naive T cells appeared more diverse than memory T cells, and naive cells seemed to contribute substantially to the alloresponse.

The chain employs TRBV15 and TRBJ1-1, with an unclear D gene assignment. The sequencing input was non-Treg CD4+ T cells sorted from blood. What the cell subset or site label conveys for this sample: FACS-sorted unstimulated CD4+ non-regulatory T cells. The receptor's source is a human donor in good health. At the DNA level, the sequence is TGTGCCACCAGCAGAGATCTCGGACGGAACACTGAAGCTTTCTTT. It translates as CATSRDLGRNTEAFF. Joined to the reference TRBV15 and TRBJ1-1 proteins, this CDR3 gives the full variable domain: DAMVIQNPRYQVTQFGKPVTLSCSQTLNHNVMYWYQQKSSQAPKLLFHYYDKDFNNEADTPDNFQSRRPNTSFCFLDIRSPGLGDTAMYLCATSRDLGRNTEAFFGQGTRLTVV.